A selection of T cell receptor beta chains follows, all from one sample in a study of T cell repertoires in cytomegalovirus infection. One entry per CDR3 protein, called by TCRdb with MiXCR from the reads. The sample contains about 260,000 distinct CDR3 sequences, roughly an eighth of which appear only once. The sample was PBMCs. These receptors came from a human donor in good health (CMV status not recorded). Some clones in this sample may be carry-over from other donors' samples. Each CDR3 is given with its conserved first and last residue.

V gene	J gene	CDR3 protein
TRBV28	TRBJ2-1	CASSLDAYNEQFF
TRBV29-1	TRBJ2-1	CSGGEGNEQFF
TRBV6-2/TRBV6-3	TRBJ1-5	CASSPSVSPSNQPQHF
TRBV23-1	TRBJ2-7	CASSQSQYEQYF
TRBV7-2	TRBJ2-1	CASSRTGRINEQFF
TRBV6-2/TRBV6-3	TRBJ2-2	CASSLQQGNLARELFF
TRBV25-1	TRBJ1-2	CASSESAIYGYTF
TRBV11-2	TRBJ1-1	CASSDPIRWDTEAFF
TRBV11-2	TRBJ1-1	CASSHGTDQSEAFF
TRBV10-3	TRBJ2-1	CAIMNDSSDEQFF
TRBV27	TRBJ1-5	CASRSLGISNQPQHF
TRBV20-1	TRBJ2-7	CSASGTSSYEQYF
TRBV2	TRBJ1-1	CASSELRGQGAFF
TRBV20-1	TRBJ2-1	CSATQGSGYNEQFF
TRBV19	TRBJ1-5	CASSKKREPSNQPQHF
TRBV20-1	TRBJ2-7	CSAPLYEQYF
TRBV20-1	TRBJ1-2	CSAPGQGNYGYTF